The T cell receptor beta chain described here comes from a study of T-cell memory formation after mild COVID-19. On the study more broadly: Clustering of TCRs was largely donor specific. Findings and caveats of the study: For contracting clones, CD4+ ones sat mainly in CM and EM, CD8+ in EMRA. CD4/CD8 balance characterized clones contracting day 15 to 85, and CD4+ skew characterized later expanders. Pre-infection memory carried some responding clones, suggesting that cross-reactive memory joined.

V gave up 2 bases and J gave up 4 bases, with 16 bases separating them. The CDR3 totals 16 residues. Per germline, CDR1 MGHRA and CDR2 YSYEKL. This clonotype has just a few counts. Its antigen is not known. Each CDR3 protein gets one entry after TCRdb re-called the 5' RACE reads with MiXCR. In the table there are about 140,000 distinct CDR3 sequences, around 15% of which are singletons. V and J are TRBV4-1 and TRBJ2-3; possible D gene TRBD1, 6 bases. The specimen sequenced was PBMCs or a T cell subset sorted from them (not recorded which). This clonotype was sampled from an adult woman who had mild COVID-19 (a few samples of this study predate the infection). Cell type and time point are not known. CDR3 sequence: CASSQRAGASADTQYF. DNA for the CDR3: TGCGCCAGCAGCCAAAGGGCAGGGGCGAGTGCAGATACGCAGTATTTT.